Reported below is one T cell receptor beta chain. All patients relapsed after autologous stem cell transplantation, and brentuximab vedotin exposure varied. Complete response, partial response or progressive disease made up the best responses. These data are taken from a study of PD-1 blockade in classical Hodgkin lymphoma. The length of the CDR3 is 18 residues. Germline CDR1 SGHTA, CDR2 FQGNSA. The V gene lost 8 bases and the J gene lost 1 base, with 24 bases spanning the gap. The table came from immunoSEQ multiplex PCR; TCRdb's copy has only in-frame clones and leaves some out. Of 72,000 or so clones listed, about 93% are singletons.

The V call is TRBV7-2, the J call TRBJ1-3; D uncertain. This TCR was sampled from a human donor with classical Hodgkin lymphoma. The sequencing used peripheral blood mononuclear cells (PBMCs), collected at baseline. The CDR3 spells CASRKALSTPASGNTIYF. The CDR3 region has the DNA TGTGCCAGCCGAAAGGCCCTTTCTACGCCTGCGTCTGGAAACACCATATATTTT.